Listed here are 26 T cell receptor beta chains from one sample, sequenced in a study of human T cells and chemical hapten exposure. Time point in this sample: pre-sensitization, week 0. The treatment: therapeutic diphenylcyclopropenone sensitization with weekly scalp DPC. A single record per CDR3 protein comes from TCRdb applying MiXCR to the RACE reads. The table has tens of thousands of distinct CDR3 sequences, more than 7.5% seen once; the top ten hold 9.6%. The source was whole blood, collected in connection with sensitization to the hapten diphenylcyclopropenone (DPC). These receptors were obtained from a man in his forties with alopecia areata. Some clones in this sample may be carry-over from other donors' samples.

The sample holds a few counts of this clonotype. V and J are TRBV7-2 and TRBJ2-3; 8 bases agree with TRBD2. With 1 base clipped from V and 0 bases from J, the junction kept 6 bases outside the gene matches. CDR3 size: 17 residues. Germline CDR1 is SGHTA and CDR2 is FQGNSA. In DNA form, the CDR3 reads TGTGCCAGCAGCTTAGACGGGAGGGCCGCTAGCACAGATACGCAGTATTTT. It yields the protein CASSLDGRAASTDTQYF.

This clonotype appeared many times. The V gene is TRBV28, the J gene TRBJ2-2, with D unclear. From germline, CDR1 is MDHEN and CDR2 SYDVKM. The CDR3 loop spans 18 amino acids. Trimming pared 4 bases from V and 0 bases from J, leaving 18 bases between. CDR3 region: CASSSPLKADTNTGELFF. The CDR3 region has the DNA TGTGCCAGCAGTTCGCCTCTTAAGGCGGATACGAACACCGGGGAGCTGTTTTTT.

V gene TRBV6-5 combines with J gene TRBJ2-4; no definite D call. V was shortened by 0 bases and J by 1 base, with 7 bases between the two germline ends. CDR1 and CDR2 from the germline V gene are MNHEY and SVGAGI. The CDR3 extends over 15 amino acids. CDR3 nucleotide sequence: TGTGCCAGCAGTTACTCTTCCGTGGCCAAAAACATTCAGTACTTC. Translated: CASSYSSVAKNIQYF.

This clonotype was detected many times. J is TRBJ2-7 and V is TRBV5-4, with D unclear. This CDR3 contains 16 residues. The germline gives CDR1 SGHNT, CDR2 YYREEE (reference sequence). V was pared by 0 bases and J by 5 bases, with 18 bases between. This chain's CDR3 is CASSLGGTLVRNEQYF. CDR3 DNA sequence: TGTGCCAGCAGCTTGGGGGGAACCCTAGTTAGAAACGAGCAGTACTTC. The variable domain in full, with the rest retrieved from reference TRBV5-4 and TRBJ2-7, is ETGVTQSPTHLIKTRGQQVTLRCSSQSGHNTVSWYQQALGQGPQFIFQYYREEENGRGNFPPRFSGLQFPNYSSELNVNALELDDSALYLCASSLGGTLVRNEQYFGPGTRLTVT.

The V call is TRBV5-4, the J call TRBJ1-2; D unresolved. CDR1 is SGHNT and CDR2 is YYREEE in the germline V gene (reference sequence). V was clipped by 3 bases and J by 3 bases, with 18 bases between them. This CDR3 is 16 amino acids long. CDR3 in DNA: TGTGCCAGCAGCTCCCCCCGTCGGAGGTTGGACTATGGCTACACCTTC. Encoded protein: CASSSPRRRLDYGYTF. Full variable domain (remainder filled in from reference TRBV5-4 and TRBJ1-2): ETGVTQSPTHLIKTRGQQVTLRCSSQSGHNTVSWYQQALGQGPQFIFQYYREEENGRGNFPPRFSGLQFPNYSSELNVNALELDDSALYLCASSSPRRRLDYGYTFGSGTRLTVV.

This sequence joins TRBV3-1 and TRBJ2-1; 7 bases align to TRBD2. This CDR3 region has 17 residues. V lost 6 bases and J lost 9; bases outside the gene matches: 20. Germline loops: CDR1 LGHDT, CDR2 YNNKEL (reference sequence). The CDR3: CASSHAFAVGGPGEQFF. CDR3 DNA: TGTGCCAGCAGTCATGCCTTCGCGGTGGGAGGGCCAGGTGAGCAGTTCTTC.

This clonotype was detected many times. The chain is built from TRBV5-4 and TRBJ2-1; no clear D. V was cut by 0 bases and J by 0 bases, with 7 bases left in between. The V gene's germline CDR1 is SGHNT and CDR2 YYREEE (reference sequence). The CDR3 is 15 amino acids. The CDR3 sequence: CASSLERSSYNEQFF. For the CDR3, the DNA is TGTGCCAGCAGCTTGGAACGGAGCTCCTACAATGAGCAGTTCTTC.

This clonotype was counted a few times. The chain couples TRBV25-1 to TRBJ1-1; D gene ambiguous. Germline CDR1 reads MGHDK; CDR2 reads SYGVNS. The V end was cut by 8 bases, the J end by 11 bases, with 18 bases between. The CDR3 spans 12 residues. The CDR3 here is CASATLEVDAFF. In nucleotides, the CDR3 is TGTGCCAGCGCGACCTTGGAGGTTGATGCTTTCTTT.

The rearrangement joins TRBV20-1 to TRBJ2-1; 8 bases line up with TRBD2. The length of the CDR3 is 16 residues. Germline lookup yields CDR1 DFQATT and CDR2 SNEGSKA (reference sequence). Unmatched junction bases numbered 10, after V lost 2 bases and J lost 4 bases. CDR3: CSARSTSVMVYNEQFF. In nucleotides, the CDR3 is TGCAGTGCTAGATCGACTAGCGTGATGGTATACAATGAGCAGTTCTTC.

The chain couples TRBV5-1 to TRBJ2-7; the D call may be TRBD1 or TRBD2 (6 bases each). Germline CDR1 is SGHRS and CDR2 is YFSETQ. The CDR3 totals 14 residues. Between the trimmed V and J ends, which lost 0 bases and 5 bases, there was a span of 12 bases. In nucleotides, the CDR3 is TGCGCCAGCAGCTTGGAAGGGGGAGGCCACGAGCAGTACTTC. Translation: CASSLEGGGHEQYF.

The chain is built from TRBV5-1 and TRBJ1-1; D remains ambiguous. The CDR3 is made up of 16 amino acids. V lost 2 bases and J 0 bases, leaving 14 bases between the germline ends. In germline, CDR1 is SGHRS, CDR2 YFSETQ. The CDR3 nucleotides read TGCGCCAGCAGCTTCTCGACCCTACAGCTGAACACTGAAGCTTTCTTT. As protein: CASSFSTLQLNTEAFF.

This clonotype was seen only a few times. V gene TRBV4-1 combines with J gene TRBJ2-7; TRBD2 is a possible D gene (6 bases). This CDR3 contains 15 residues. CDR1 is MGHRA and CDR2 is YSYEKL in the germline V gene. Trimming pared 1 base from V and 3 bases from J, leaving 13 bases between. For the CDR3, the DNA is TGCGCCAGCAGCCAAGTTACAGCGGGCAACTACGAGCAGTACTTC. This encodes CASSQVTAGNYEQYF.

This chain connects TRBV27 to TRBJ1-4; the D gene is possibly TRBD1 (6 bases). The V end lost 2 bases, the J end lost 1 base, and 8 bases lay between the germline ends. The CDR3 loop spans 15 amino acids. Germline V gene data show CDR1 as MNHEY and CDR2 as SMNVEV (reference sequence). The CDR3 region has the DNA TGTGCCAGCAGTTTAATCAGGGGAACTAATGAAAAACTGTTTTTT. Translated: CASSLIRGTNEKLFF. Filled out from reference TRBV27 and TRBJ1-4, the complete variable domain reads EAQVTQNPRYLITVTGKKLTVTCSQNMNHEYMSWYRQDPGLGLRQIYYSMNVEVTDKGDVPEGYKVSRKEKRNFPLILESPSPNQTSLYFCASSLIRGTNEKLFFGSGTQLSVL.

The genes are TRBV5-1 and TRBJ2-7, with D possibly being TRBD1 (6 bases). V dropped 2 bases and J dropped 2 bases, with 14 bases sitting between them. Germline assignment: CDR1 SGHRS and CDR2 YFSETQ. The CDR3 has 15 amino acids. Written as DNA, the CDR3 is TGCGCCAGCAGCTTCCTGACAGGTAGCGCCTACGAGCAGTACTTC. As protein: CASSFLTGSAYEQYF. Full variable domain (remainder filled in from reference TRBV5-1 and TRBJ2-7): KAGVTQTPRYLIKTRGQQVTLSCSPISGHRSVSWYQQTPGQGLQFLFEYFSETQRNKGNFPGRFSGRQFSNSRSEMNVSTLELGDSALYLCASSFLTGSAYEQYFGPGTRLTVT.

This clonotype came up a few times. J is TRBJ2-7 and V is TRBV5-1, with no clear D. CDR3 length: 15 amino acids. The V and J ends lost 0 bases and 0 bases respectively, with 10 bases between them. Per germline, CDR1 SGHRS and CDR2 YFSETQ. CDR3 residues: CASSLAPAGSYEQYF. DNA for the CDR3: TGCGCCAGCAGCTTGGCCCCGGCAGGCTCCTACGAGCAGTACTTC.

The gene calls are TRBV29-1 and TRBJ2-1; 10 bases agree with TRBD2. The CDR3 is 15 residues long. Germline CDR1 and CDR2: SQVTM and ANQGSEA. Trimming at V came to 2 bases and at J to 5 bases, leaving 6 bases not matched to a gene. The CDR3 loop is CSVERLAGGDNEQFF. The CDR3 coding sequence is TGCAGCGTTGAAAGATTAGCGGGAGGTGACAATGAGCAGTTCTTC.

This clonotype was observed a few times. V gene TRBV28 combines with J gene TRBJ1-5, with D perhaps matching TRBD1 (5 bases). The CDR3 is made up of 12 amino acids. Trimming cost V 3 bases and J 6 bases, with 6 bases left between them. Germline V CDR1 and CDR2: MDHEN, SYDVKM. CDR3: CASSLGLQPQHF. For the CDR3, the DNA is TGTGCCAGCAGTTTGGGGCTTCAGCCCCAGCATTTT. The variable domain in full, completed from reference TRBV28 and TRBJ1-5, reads DVKVTQSSRYLVKRTGEKVFLECVQDMDHENMFWYRQDPGLGLRLIYFSYDVKMKEKGDIPEGYSVSREKKERFSLILESASTNQTSMYLCASSLGLQPQHFGDGTRLSIL.

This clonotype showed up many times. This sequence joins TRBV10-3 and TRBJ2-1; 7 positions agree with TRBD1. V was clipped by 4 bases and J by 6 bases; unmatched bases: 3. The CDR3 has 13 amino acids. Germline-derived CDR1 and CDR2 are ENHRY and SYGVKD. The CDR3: CAISGTGVNEQFF. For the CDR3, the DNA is TGTGCCATCAGTGGAACAGGGGTCAATGAGCAGTTCTTC.

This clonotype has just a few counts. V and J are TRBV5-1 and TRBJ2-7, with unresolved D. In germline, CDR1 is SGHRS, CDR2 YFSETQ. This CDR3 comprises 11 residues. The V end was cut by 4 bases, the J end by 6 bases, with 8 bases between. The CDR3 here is CASSDLAEQYF. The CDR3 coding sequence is TGCGCCAGCAGCGACCTCGCCGAGCAGTACTTC.

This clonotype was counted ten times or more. This CDR3 reads CASSPPTGAEETQYF. In DNA, the CDR3 is TGTGCCAGCTCACCCCCGACAGGAGCGGAAGAGACCCAGTACTTC. J is TRBJ2-5 and V is TRBV18; tentatively, D is TRBD1 (6 bases). The ends were cut back, 3 bases at V and 3 bases at J, with 14 bases in the middle. This CDR3 has 15 amino acids. The germline V gene has CDR1 KGHSH and CDR2 LQKENI.

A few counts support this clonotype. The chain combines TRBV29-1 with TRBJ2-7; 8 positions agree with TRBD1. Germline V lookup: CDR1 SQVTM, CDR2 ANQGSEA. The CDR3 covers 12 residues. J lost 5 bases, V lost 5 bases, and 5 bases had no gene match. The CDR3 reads CSVKGTGDEQYF. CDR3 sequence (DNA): TGCAGCGTTAAGGGGACAGGCGACGAGCAGTACTTC.

The CDR3 region has the DNA TGTGCCAGCAGCTTGCAGTCCGGGGAGCTGTTTTTT. As protein: CASSLQSGELFF. This chain joins TRBV5-4 and TRBJ2-2; D gene uncertain. The CDR3 has 12 amino acids. CDR1 SGHNT and CDR2 YYREEE come from the germline V gene (reference sequence). Trimming removed 1 base at V and 6 bases at J, with 4 bases between.

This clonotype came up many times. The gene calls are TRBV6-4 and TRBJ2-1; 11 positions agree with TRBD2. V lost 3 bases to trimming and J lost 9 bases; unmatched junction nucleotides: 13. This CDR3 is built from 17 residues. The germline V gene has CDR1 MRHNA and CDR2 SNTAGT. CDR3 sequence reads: CASSEGNLAGGDCEQFF. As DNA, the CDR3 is TGTGCCAGCAGTGAGGGGAACCTAGCGGGAGGAGACTGTGAGCAGTTCTTC.

CDR3 DNA: TGCGCCAGCGGGACGGGGGACCCGGACGCTGAAGCTTTCTTT. Residues: CASGTGDPDAEAFF. J is TRBJ1-1 and V is TRBV5-1; D might be TRBD1 (5 bases). CDR1 and CDR2 (germline): SGHRS, YFSETQ. The germline V and J ends were trimmed by 7 bases and 6 bases, with 19 bases remaining between them. CDR3 length: 14 amino acids. The full variable domain, completed using reference TRBV5-1 and TRBJ1-1, is KAGVTQTPRYLIKTRGQQVTLSCSPISGHRSVSWYQQTPGQGLQFLFEYFSETQRNKGNFPGRFSGRQFSNSRSEMNVSTLELGDSALYLCASGTGDPDAEAFFGQGTRLTVV.

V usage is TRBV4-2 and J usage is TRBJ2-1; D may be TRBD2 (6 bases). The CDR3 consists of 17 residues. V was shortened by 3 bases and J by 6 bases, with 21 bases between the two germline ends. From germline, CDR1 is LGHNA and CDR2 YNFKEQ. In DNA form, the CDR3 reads TGTGCCAGCAGCCAGGGTGGGGGGACTGGCCGGGGCAATGAGCAGTTCTTC. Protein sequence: CASSQGGGTGRGNEQFF.

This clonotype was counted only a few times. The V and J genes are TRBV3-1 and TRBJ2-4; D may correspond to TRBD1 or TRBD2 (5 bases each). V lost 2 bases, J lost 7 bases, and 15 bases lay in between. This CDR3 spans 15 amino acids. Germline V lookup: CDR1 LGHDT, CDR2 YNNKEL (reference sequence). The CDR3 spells CASSQSSQGENIQYF. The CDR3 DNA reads TGTGCCAGCAGCCAATCGTCACAAGGGGAGAACATTCAGTACTTC.